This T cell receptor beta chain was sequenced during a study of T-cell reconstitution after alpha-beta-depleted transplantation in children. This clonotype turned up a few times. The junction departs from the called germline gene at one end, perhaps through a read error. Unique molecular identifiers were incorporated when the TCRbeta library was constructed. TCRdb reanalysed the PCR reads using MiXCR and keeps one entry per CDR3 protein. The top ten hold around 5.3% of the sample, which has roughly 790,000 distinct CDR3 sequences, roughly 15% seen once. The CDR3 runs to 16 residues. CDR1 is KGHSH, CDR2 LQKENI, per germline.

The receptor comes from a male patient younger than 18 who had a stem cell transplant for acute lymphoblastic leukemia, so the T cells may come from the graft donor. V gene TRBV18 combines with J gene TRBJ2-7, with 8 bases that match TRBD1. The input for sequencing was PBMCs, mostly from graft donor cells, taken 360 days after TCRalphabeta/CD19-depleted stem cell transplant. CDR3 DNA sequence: TGTGCCAGCTCACCCGGCTCCGGACAGGGATCCTACGAGCAGTATTTC. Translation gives CASSPGSGQGSYEQYF.